This TCR beta chain was recorded in a study of T cells in Graves' hyperthyroidism and ophthalmopathy. Points from the study as a whole: Most expanded thyroid clonotypes above 0.001 also appeared in blood. The model identified upcoming ophthalmopathy a median approximately six months ahead of onset.

Trimming cost V 5 bases and J 2 bases; bases outside gene matches: 5. There are 15 residues in the CDR3. Germline V CDR1 and CDR2: MDHEN, SYDVKM. Patients showing uncontrolled infection, other autoimmune disease, pregnancy or lactation were ineligible. Diagnosis rested on symptoms, serum thyroxine and TRAb, thyroid ultrasound, and orbital computed tomography. This clonotype was counted ten times or more. Its antigen is as yet unknown. Amplification of TCR beta CDR3 regions used RNA as the template. HTBI primers were the set used in a first-round RT-PCR of the TCR CDR3. TCRdb re-called the multiplex PCR reads through MiXCR, storing one row per CDR3 protein. The sample has some 98,000 distinct CDR3 sequences, 35% to 45% seen once.

The sample was peripheral blood or thyroid tissue (not recorded which). This chain links TRBV28 with TRBJ1-4; TRBD1 matches 7 bases. The receptor's source is a woman in her 30s with Graves' hyperthyroidism. The CDR3 spells CASSTGQATNEKLFF. As DNA, the CDR3 is TGTGCCAGCAGTACCGGACAGGCGACTAATGAAAAACTGTTTTTT.